These T cell receptor beta chains were read from a single sample in a study of T cells in localized non-small cell lung cancer. Using immunoSEQ multiplex PCR, the repertoire was profiled, and TCRdb retains in-frame clones only, with some absent. The table has approximately 64,000 clones, approximately 87% seen once. This sample comprised peripheral blood, obtained before any cancer treatment. These receptors all stem from a woman aged 40 to 75 with stage I lung adenocarcinoma. CDR3s include the opening cysteine and the closing phenylalanine or tryptophan. The D gene is left open where the match is weak. The size entry is marked missing in some rows and otherwise reads once, few, many or a size class.

j_gene: TRBJ2-5; d_gene: TRBD2; abundance: .; v_gene: TRBV6-1; CDR3aa: CASRLAGEVAETQYF; CDR3nt: TGTGCCAGCAGGTTAGCGGGAGAAGTTGCAGAGACCCAGTACTTC
j_gene: TRBJ2-5; d_gene: .; abundance: .; v_gene: TRBV6-5; CDR3aa: CASSYSNREETQYF; CDR3nt: TGTGCCAGCAGTTACTCGAACAGGGAAGAGACCCAGTACTTC
j_gene: TRBJ1-2; d_gene: .; abundance: .; v_gene: TRBV19; CDR3aa: CASSISGRYGYTF; CDR3nt: TGTGCCAGTAGTATCTCAGGGAGGTATGGCTACACCTTC
j_gene: TRBJ1-5; d_gene: .; abundance: .; v_gene: TRBV6-1; CDR3aa: CASKGYSNQPQHF; CDR3nt: TGTGCCAGCAAGGGTTATAGCAATCAGCCCCAGCATTTT
j_gene: TRBJ1-3; d_gene: .; abundance: .; v_gene: TRBV27; CDR3aa: CASSRGPSGGNTIYF; CDR3nt: TGTGCCAGCAGCCGGGGGCCGAGTGGGGGAAACACCATATATTTT
j_gene: TRBJ1-5; d_gene: .; abundance: .; v_gene: TRBV27; CDR3aa: CASSSHPDSNQPQHF; CDR3nt: TGTGCCAGCAGTTCCCACCCTGATAGCAATCAGCCCCAGCATTTT
j_gene: TRBJ1-2; d_gene: TRBD1; abundance: .; v_gene: TRBV7-2; CDR3aa: CASSTQGGANYGYTF; CDR3nt: TGTGCCAGCAGCACACAGGGGGGAGCTAACTATGGCTACACCTTC
j_gene: TRBJ2-2; d_gene: .; abundance: .; v_gene: TRBV5-1; CDR3aa: CASSLDWNTGELFF; CDR3nt: TGCGCCAGCAGCTTGGACTGGAACACCGGGGAGCTGTTTTTT
j_gene: TRBJ2-4; d_gene: .; abundance: .; v_gene: TRBV5-1; CDR3aa: CASSFDGATGIQYF; CDR3nt: TGCGCCAGCAGCTTCGACGGAGCGACGGGCATTCAGTACTTC
j_gene: TRBJ1-3; d_gene: .; abundance: .; v_gene: TRBV7-2; CDR3aa: CASSFIGFSGNTIYF; CDR3nt: TGTGCCAGCAGCTTCATTGGATTCTCTGGAAACACCATATATTTT
j_gene: TRBJ1-5; d_gene: .; abundance: .; v_gene: TRBV9; CDR3aa: CASSVTSGVNQPQHF; CDR3nt: TGTGCCAGCAGCGTAACCTCAGGGGTCAATCAGCCCCAGCATTTT
j_gene: TRBJ2-1; d_gene: .; abundance: .; v_gene: TRBV5-4; CDR3aa: CASSLSTGTVYNEQFF; CDR3nt: TGTGCCAGCAGCTTGTCCACCGGTACTGTCTACAATGAGCAGTTCTTC
j_gene: TRBJ1-2; d_gene: TRBD1; abundance: .; v_gene: TRBV6-1; CDR3aa: CASRGTGYDGYTF; CDR3nt: TGTGCCAGCAGGGGGACAGGGTATGATGGCTACACCTTC
j_gene: TRBJ1-1; d_gene: TRBD1; abundance: once; v_gene: TRBV28; CDR3aa: CASSYRGALSVNTEAFF; CDR3nt: TGTGCCAGTTCCTACAGGGGGGCGCTGTCCGTGAACACTGAAGCTTTCTTT
j_gene: TRBJ2-2; d_gene: TRBD2; abundance: .; v_gene: TRBV19; CDR3aa: CASSIGLAGGSNTGELFF; CDR3nt: TGTGCCAGTAGTATAGGACTAGCGGGAGGTTCGAACACCGGGGAGCTGTTTTTT
j_gene: TRBJ1-6; d_gene: TRBD1; abundance: .; v_gene: TRBV9; CDR3aa: CASSVGQGNNSPLHF; CDR3nt: TGTGCCAGCAGCGTCGGACAGGGAAACAATTCACCCCTCCACTTT
j_gene: TRBJ2-7; d_gene: TRBD1; abundance: .; v_gene: TRBV28; CDR3aa: CASSPPGQGMSEQYF; CDR3nt: TGTGCCAGCAGTCCCCCCGGACAGGGCATGAGCGAGCAGTACTTC
j_gene: TRBJ2-1; d_gene: TRBD2; abundance: .; v_gene: TRBV4-2; CDR3aa: CASSQGPVSGNYNEQFF; CDR3nt: TGTGCCAGCAGCCAAGGCCCGGTTAGCGGGAACTACAATGAGCAGTTCTTC